The 10 T cell receptor beta chains presented below share a single source sample, sequenced in a study of blood T cell repertoires in COVID-19. Produced via immunoSEQ multiplex PCR; TCRdb's table is partial and in-frame only. The table includes roughly 400,000 clones, 75% to 90% detected once. Sequences were obtained from PBMCs or T cells enriched from blood (not recorded which). The receptor source for this set is a man aged 25 to 45 who had recovered from COVID-19.

The CDR3 bases are TGCGCCAGCAGCTTGGAGAAGTTAGGGGTTAACACTGAAGCTTTCTTT. It specifies CASSLEKLGVNTEAFF. The chain links TRBV5-1 to TRBJ1-1, with a weak D call TRBD1 (5 bases). From germline, CDR1 is SGHRS and CDR2 YFSETQ. The ends were cut back, 0 bases at V and 2 bases at J, with 14 bases in the middle. The CDR3 sequence is 16 residues long.

The chain links TRBV6-5 to TRBJ1-1; tentatively, D is TRBD1 (6 bases). The CDR3 has 14 residues. Germline CDR1 is MNHEY and CDR2 is SVGAGI. The V end was cut by 6 bases, the J end by 0 bases, with 11 bases between. The CDR3 reads CASSYGTLNTEAFF. DNA for the CDR3: TGTGCCAGCAGCTACGGGACACTGAACACTGAAGCTTTCTTT.

The genes are TRBV13 and TRBJ1-2; tentative D call: TRBD1 (5 bases). This CDR3 spans 17 amino acids. Trimming shortened V by 0 bases and J by 8 bases, and 22 bases separated the two germline ends. Germline CDR1 reads PRHDT; CDR2 reads FYEKMQ (reference sequence). CDR3 loop: CASSLGSEGHHGDGYTF. The DNA of the CDR3 is TGTGCCAGCAGCTTAGGCTCGGAGGGGCATCACGGGGACGGCTACACCTTC.

V gene TRBV7-2 combines with J gene TRBJ1-1, with a tentative D call TRBD1 (6 bases). Trimming left V 6 bases short and J 6 bases short, with 26 bases between. The CDR3 runs 17 residues. Germline V lookup: CDR1 SGHTA, CDR2 FQGNSA. The CDR3 loop reads CASSPGLPGRGRAEAFF. CDR3 DNA sequence: TGTGCCAGCAGTCCAGGGCTGCCCGGCAGGGGAAGGGCTGAAGCTTTCTTT.

The gene calls are TRBV2 and TRBJ2-6; possibly TRBD2 for D (7 bases). The CDR3 extends over 13 amino acids. Germline V CDR1 and CDR2: SNHLY, FYNNEI. V was trimmed by 11 bases and J by 7 bases, leaving 15 bases between them. CDR3 region: CASLGGTANVLTF. For the CDR3, the DNA is TGTGCCTCCCTGGGGGGGACAGCCAACGTCCTGACTTTC.

The rearrangement links TRBV11-2 to TRBJ2-5, with 9 bases lining up with TRBD1. V trimming: 10 bases; J trimming: 5 bases; junction bases outside the gene matches: 8. In germline, CDR1 is SGHAT, CDR2 FQNNGV. The CDR3 totals 13 residues. CDR3 residues: CATGTGIRETQYF. In DNA, the CDR3 is TGTGCCACCGGGACAGGGATTCGTGAGACCCAGTACTTC. Combining the CDR3 with reference TRBV11-2 and TRBJ2-5 gives the whole variable domain EAGVAQSPRYKIIEKRQSVAFWCNPISGHATLYWYQQILGQGPKLLIQFQNNGVVDDSQLPKDRFSAERLKGVDSTLKIQPAKLEDSAVYLCATGTGIRETQYFGPGTRLLVL.

This sequence joins TRBV30 and TRBJ1-1; D unresolved. Germline V gives CDR1 GTSNPN, CDR2 SVGIG (reference sequence). V dropped 4 bases and J dropped 1 base, with 13 bases sitting between them. CDR3 length: 14 amino acids. In nucleotides, the CDR3 is TGTGCCTGGACTCTCAGGCACCCGAACACTGAAGCTTTCTTT. This encodes CAWTLRHPNTEAFF.

The V call is TRBV7-8, the J call TRBJ1-2, with D tentatively TRBD1 (6 bases). CDR1 and CDR2 (germline): SGHVS, FQNEAQ. This CDR3 has 16 residues. The ends were cut back, 2 bases at V and 0 bases at J, with 13 bases in the middle. The CDR3 DNA reads as TGTGCCAGCAGCTTAATGAACAGGGCCTCTAACTATGGCTACACCTTC. Translation: CASSLMNRASNYGYTF.

The genes are TRBV7-2 and TRBJ2-7; 13 bases line up with TRBD2. The V and J ends lost 3 bases and 7 bases, in that order; junction bases with no gene match: 18. This CDR3 is built from 19 residues. CDR1 is SGHTA and CDR2 is FQGNSA in the germline V gene. The CDR3 DNA is TGTGCCAGCAGCTTTCTTCCGGTACTAGCGGGAGGGCTAAATACGGAGCAGTACTTC. This translates into CASSFLPVLAGGLNTEQYF.

The chain links TRBV28 to TRBJ1-1; no reliable D call. The CDR3 consists of 15 residues. Germline assignment: CDR1 MDHEN and CDR2 SYDVKM. Trimming stripped 4 bases from V and 4 bases from J, with 16 bases between. DNA for the CDR3: TGTGCCAGCAGTTCCCCCCTCGGAGGGCCCACTGAAGCTTTCTTT. It is translated as CASSSPLGGPTEAFF.